This entry is about one TCR beta chain. This CDR3 contains 14 residues. Germline CDR1 is KGHSH and CDR2 is LQKENI. V was clipped by 3 bases and J by 2 bases, with 8 bases between them. The protocol was immunoSEQ multiplex PCR, while the TCRdb copy is restricted to in-frame clones and leaves out a portion. The sample shows about 95,000 clones, approximately 90% of them seen only once. These data come from a study of control samples from healthy donors and cancer patients. The source material was blood. This receptor was obtained from a woman aged 70-85 years in good health. The V call is TRBV18, the J call TRBJ2-1; D perhaps matches TRBD2 (6 bases). CDR3 sequence reads: CASSPGGPYNEQFF. Here the CDR3 DNA reads TGTGCCAGCTCACCGGGGGGACCCTACAATGAGCAGTTCTTC.